Sequencing of this TCR beta chain was carried out in a study of identical twins. Study findings and constraints: Memory repertoires showed no such pattern, whereas abundant cord blood beta clonotypes carried fewer insertions. Twins shared beta out-of-frame sequences in excess, but this excess was weaker.

Germline V gene sequence: CDR1 SGHDT, CDR2 YYEEEE. The CDR3 consists of 15 residues. V gave up 5 bases and J gave up 0 bases, with 15 bases separating them. A note on this clonotype: Its antigen is not identified.

TCRdb re-called the 5' RACE reads with MiXCR, one entry per CDR3 protein. The sample lists 450,000 to 600,000 distinct CDR3 sequences, around 22% occurring once. Healthy Caucasian individuals made up all the donors. The same data also contributed to another study, on yellow fever vaccine responses in identical twins.

The rearrangement uses TRBV5-6 and TRBJ2-7; weak D call: TRBD1 (6 bases). The sample comprised CD4+ T cells sorted from blood. This TCR was recovered from a woman under 30 in good health. CDR3 sequence reads: CASRIARGSSYEQYV. As DNA, the CDR3 is TGTGCCAGCAGAATTGCCAGGGGAAGCTCCTACGAGCAGTACGTC.